Below are 28 T cell receptor beta chains sequenced from a single sample in a study of beta chain features in type 1 diabetes. Reverse transcription of all isolated RNA meant that expressed TCRB transcripts were sequenced. Profiling relied on immunoSEQ multiplex PCR, and the TCRdb table lists in-frame clones only, not all of them. The table has about 360,000 clones, approximately 12% seen once. The specimen was naive CD4+ T cells from blood. These receptor sequences come from a man between 18 and 29 years old in good health.

V usage is TRBV7-9 and J usage is TRBJ1-3; 11 bases are shared with TRBD1. This CDR3 has 17 amino acids. In germline, CDR1 is SEHNR, CDR2 FQNEAQ (reference sequence). With V trimmed by 7 bases and J by 0 bases, 8 bases remained unmatched. CDR3 residues: CASTAEGQGGSGNTIYF. For the CDR3, the DNA is TGTGCCAGCACCGCCGAGGGACAGGGGGGCTCTGGAAACACCATATATTTT.

This sequence joins TRBV7-3 and TRBJ2-1; 9 positions match TRBD1. The ends lost 2 bases at V and 7 bases at J; junction bases unmatched: 6. CDR1 and CDR2 (germline): SGHTA, FQGTGA. This CDR3 is 15 amino acids long. The CDR3 is CASSLLGQGVNEQFF. CDR3 coding DNA: TGTGCCAGCAGCTTATTGGGACAGGGAGTTAATGAGCAGTTCTTC.

This clone was counted between two and nine times. V usage is TRBV29-1 and J usage is TRBJ1-2, with D maybe TRBD1 (5 bases). CDR1 and CDR2 (germline): SQVTM, ANQGSEA. The CDR3 covers 13 residues. The V end was cut by 0 bases, the J end by 8 bases, with 13 bases between. The CDR3 is CSVEEGTHRGYTF. The CDR3 DNA reads as TGCAGCGTTGAAGAGGGCACTCACAGGGGCTACACCTTC.

There are a few counts of this clone. The rearrangement links TRBV5-1 to TRBJ2-7, with 7 bases matching TRBD1. The junction had 3 bases not matched to a gene; V was cut back by 0 bases and J by 0 bases. Germline lookup yields CDR1 SGHRS and CDR2 YFSETQ. This CDR3 is built from 15 residues. Here the CDR3 reads CASSLGTGNSYEQYF. The CDR3 DNA follows: TGCGCCAGCAGCTTGGGGACAGGCAACTCCTACGAGCAGTACTTC.

This clone turned up a few times. The chain couples TRBV6-1 to TRBJ2-4, with TRBD2 matching over 7 bases. The CDR3 length is 11 residues. CDR1 is MNHNS and CDR2 is SASEGT in the germline V gene. Trimming removed 6 bases from V and 15 bases from J; junction bases left unmatched: 8. The CDR3 loop is CASRGGRGRYF. As DNA, the CDR3 is TGTGCCAGCAGGGGGGGGAGGGGCCGGTACTTC.

A few counts support this clone. This chain's CDR3 is CASSKLGSGQGRNIQYF. The CDR3 nucleotides read TGTGCCAGTAGTAAGCTCGGCTCGGGACAGGGAAGGAACATTCAGTACTTC. This chain connects TRBV19 to TRBJ2-4, with TRBD1 identical over 9 bases. The junction had 14 bases not matched to a gene; V was cut back by 4 bases and J by 7 bases. The length of the CDR3 is 17 residues. Per germline, CDR1 LNHDA and CDR2 SQIVND (reference sequence).

This sequence joins TRBV5-6 and TRBJ2-5; 7 bases map to TRBD2. Germline CDR1 SGHDT, CDR2 YYEEEE. After removal of 2 bases from V and 5 bases from J, the junction contained 9 bases not matched to a gene. This CDR3 has 15 residues. CDR3 sequence: CASSFSGRRLETQYF. As DNA, the CDR3 is TGTGCCAGCAGCTTTAGCGGGCGAAGGTTGGAGACCCAGTACTTC.

The chain employs TRBV23-1 and TRBJ2-5; no clear D. TRBV23-1 is an ORF, and what it does is uncertain. V lost 8 bases, J lost 2 bases, and 18 bases lay in between. This CDR3 is 15 amino acids long. The CDR3 loop is CASQKKTPLQETQYF. CDR3 sequence (DNA): TGCGCCAGCCAAAAGAAGACACCTTTACAAGAGACCCAGTACTTC.

The rearrangement joins TRBV18 to TRBJ2-4; D may be TRBD1 (6 bases). The CDR3 is 17 amino acids. The germline V gene encodes CDR1 KGHSH and CDR2 LQKENI. V gave up 6 bases and J gave up 0 bases, with 18 bases separating them. CDR3 loop: CASSRPPGQLAKNIQYF. CDR3 in DNA: TGTGCCAGCTCCCGACCACCGGGACAACTAGCCAAAAACATTCAGTACTTC.

The rearrangement uses TRBV10-3 and TRBJ1-3, with a tentative D call TRBD1 (5 bases). In germline, CDR1 is ENHRY, CDR2 SYGVKD. V lost 5 bases and J lost 2, with 10 bases in between. The CDR3 consists of 14 residues. The CDR3 reads CAISLGAPGNTIYF. The DNA of the CDR3 is TGTGCCATCAGTCTTGGGGCCCCTGGAAACACCATATATTTT.

The chain carries TRBV6-6 and TRBJ2-6; perhaps TRBD2 as D (5 bases). CDR1 and CDR2 from the germline V gene are MNHNY and SVGAGI (reference sequence). The germline V and J ends were trimmed by 11 bases and 2 bases, with 13 bases remaining between them. The CDR3 has 14 residues. CDR3 sequence: CAALGFPGANVLTF. The CDR3 DNA is TGTGCCGCACTAGGTTTCCCTGGGGCCAACGTCCTGACTTTC.

This clone was picked up a small number of times. This CDR3 is also generated by other DNA sequences in the sample. This sequence joins TRBV11-2 and TRBJ2-5; 7 bases line up with TRBD1. The CDR3 covers 15 residues. V lost 1 base, J lost 2 bases, and 4 bases stayed unmatched. Germline V gives CDR1 SGHAT, CDR2 FQNNGV. The CDR3 protein is CASSLGGTAQETQYF. As DNA, the CDR3 is TGTGCCAGCAGCTTAGGGGGGACAGCACAAGAGACCCAGTACTTC.

The rearrangement joins TRBV30 to TRBJ1-2, with a possible D match to TRBD1 (6 bases). The CDR3 has 13 amino acids. V was cut by 3 bases and J by 2 bases, with 10 bases left in between. CDR1 is GTSNPN, CDR2 SVGIG, per germline (reference sequence). Here the CDR3 reads CAWRAGQNYGYTF. The CDR3 DNA is TGTGCCTGGAGGGCCGGACAGAACTATGGCTACACCTTC.

The chain employs TRBV5-1 and TRBJ1-1; no firm D call. V shed 0 bases and J shed 11 bases, with 14 bases lying between them. This CDR3 has 13 amino acids. The germline gives CDR1 SGHRS, CDR2 YFSETQ. The CDR3 coding sequence is TGCGCCAGCAGCTTGGCCCTGGTAACACAGGCTTTCTTT. It specifies CASSLALVTQAFF.

This clone was found a few times. V gene TRBV11-1 combines with J gene TRBJ2-7, with D possibly TRBD2 on 7 matching bases. Trimming took 5 bases from V and 1 from J, leaving 18 bases between them. Germline CDR1 is SGHAT and CDR2 is FQDESV (reference sequence). The CDR3 extends over 16 amino acids. Written as DNA, the CDR3 is TGTGCCAGCAGCCGGTTTGGGGGGGCAGGGTCCTACGAGCAGTACTTC. This sequence encodes CASSRFGGAGSYEQYF.

Only a few counts were recorded for this clone. Here the CDR3 DNA reads TGTGCCAGCAGCTTGGGGCCGGGACTAGCGGGTACCAAGGGCACAGATACGCAGTATTTT. Translation: CASSLGPGLAGTKGTDTQYF. This chain connects TRBV5-4 to TRBJ2-3; 12 bases are shared with TRBD2. The trim removed 0 bases at V and 1 base at J, leaving 12 bases unmatched. The CDR3 consists of 20 residues. Germline CDR1 SGHNT, CDR2 YYREEE (reference sequence).

This clone was seen only a few times. This chain uses TRBV5-6 with TRBJ1-2; 7 bases match TRBD1. In germline, CDR1 is SGHDT, CDR2 YYEEEE. V shed 2 bases and J 4 bases; nucleotides not matched to a gene: 5. The CDR3 contains 14 residues. The chain's CDR3 is CASSFEGTVYGYTF. The CDR3 DNA reads TGTGCCAGCAGCTTCGAAGGGACAGTCTATGGCTACACCTTC.

This clone was seen a single time. V usage is TRBV6-1 and J usage is TRBJ2-1, with 7 bases fitting TRBD1. This CDR3 contains 15 residues. The germline CDR1 and CDR2 sequences are MNHNS and SASEGT. V lost 6 bases, J lost 6 bases, and 11 bases stayed unmatched. Written as DNA, the CDR3 is TGTGCCAGCAGGTTTGAGACAGGGCTTCCCAATGAGCAGTTCTTC. This gives the protein CASRFETGLPNEQFF.

Only a few counts were recorded for this clone. The gene calls are TRBV19 and TRBJ2-3; the match to TRBD2 covers 7 bases. V was clipped by 5 bases and J by 0 bases; unmatched bases: 8. The CDR3 totals 16 residues. The V gene's germline CDR1 is LNHDA and CDR2 SQIVND (reference sequence). CDR3 nucleotides: TGTGCCAGTAGTTCAAGACTAGCACTTAGCACAGATACGCAGTATTTT. Translation: CASSSRLALSTDTQYF.

The V gene is TRBV6-5, the J gene TRBJ1-1; 10 bases agree with TRBD1. The CDR3 contains 11 residues. Germline loops: CDR1 MNHEY, CDR2 SVGAGI. V was clipped by 8 bases and J by 7 bases; unmatched bases: 1. Here the CDR3 DNA reads TGTGCCAGCGGACAGGGGGTTGAAGCTTTCTTT. Translation gives CASGQGVEAFF.

This clone was counted between two and nine times. V and J are TRBV5-1 and TRBJ2-2, with 10 bases aligning to TRBD1. The V gene's germline CDR1 is SGHRS and CDR2 YFSETQ. The CDR3 runs 18 residues. The trim removed 6 bases at V and 1 base at J, leaving 12 bases unmatched. DNA for the CDR3: TGCGCCAGCACGGGCGGGGACAGGGGTCCCTGGAACACCGGGGAGCTGTTTTTT. Its translation is CASTGGDRGPWNTGELFF. Full variable domain (outside the CDR3, taken from reference TRBV5-1 and TRBJ2-2): KAGVTQTPRYLIKTRGQQVTLSCSPISGHRSVSWYQQTPGQGLQFLFEYFSETQRNKGNFPGRFSGRQFSNSRSEMNVSTLELGDSALYLCASTGGDRGPWNTGELFFGEGSRLTVL.

The chain recombines TRBV7-3 with TRBJ2-5; D might be TRBD2 (6 bases). Trimming pared 6 bases from V and 3 bases from J, leaving 14 bases between. Germline CDR1 and CDR2: SGHTA and FQGTGA. The CDR3 spans 14 residues. The CDR3 DNA sequence: TGTGCCAGCAGTATTCACGGGGGAGAAGAGACCCAGTACTTC. This encodes CASSIHGGEETQYF.

This clone was detected a few times. V is TRBV7-7 and J is TRBJ2-1; 7 positions match TRBD1. The germline gives CDR1 SSHAT, CDR2 FNYEAQ (reference sequence). CDR3 length: 13 amino acids. With 3 bases clipped from V and 6 bases from J, the junction kept 2 bases outside the gene matches. The DNA for the CDR3 is TGTGCCAGCAGCTTTGCAGGGGGCAATGAGCAGTTCTTC. Translated: CASSFAGGNEQFF.

CDR3 DNA sequence: TGTGCCAGCAGCTCCCGGACAGGCAGCATTGGCACTGAAGCTTTCTTT. It yields the protein CASSSRTGSIGTEAFF. The rearrangement joins TRBV7-9 to TRBJ1-1, with 7 nucleotides matching TRBD1. The CDR3 runs to 16 residues. The J segment lost 4 bases and the V segment lost 4 bases, leaving 12 bases of the junction unmatched. Looked up from germline, CDR1 is SEHNR and CDR2 is FQNEAQ (reference sequence). Drawing the rest from reference TRBV7-9 and TRBJ1-1, the complete variable domain is DTGVSQNPRHKITKRGQNVTFRCDPISEHNRLYWYRQTLGQGPEFLTYFQNEAQLEKSRLLSDRFSAERPKGSFSTLEIQRTEQGDSAMYLCASSSRTGSIGTEAFFGQGTRLTVV.

This clone was counted between two and nine times. This chain joins TRBV30 and TRBJ1-5, with a tentative D call TRBD1 (5 bases). The germline CDR1 and CDR2 sequences are GTSNPN and SVGIG (reference sequence). There are 13 residues in the CDR3. With 3 bases removed from V and 6 bases from J, the gap between germline ends came to 12 bases. In DNA form, the CDR3 reads TGTGCCTGGAGCGGGACTAAGGGTCAGCCCCAGCATTTT. Amino acids: CAWSGTKGQPQHF.

This clone has more than one count but fewer than ten. The genes are TRBV4-3 and TRBJ1-6; TRBD1 matches at 7 bases. V shed 1 base, J shed 7 bases, and the junction held 7 bases outside the gene matches. Germline CDR1 reads LGHNA; CDR2 reads YSLEER. CDR3 length equals 16 residues. CDR3 residues: CASSQALGTANSPLHF. The CDR3 bases are TGCGCCAGCAGCCAAGCATTGGGGACAGCGAATTCACCCCTCCACTTT.

V is TRBV10-3 and J is TRBJ2-3; 9 bases agree with TRBD2. The CDR3 spans 15 residues. The V gene's germline CDR1 is ENHRY and CDR2 SYGVKD. Trimming cost V 6 bases and J 2 bases; bases outside gene matches: 6. CDR3 residues: CAIRGLAGNTDTQYF. CDR3 sequence (DNA): TGTGCCATCAGAGGGCTAGCGGGGAACACAGATACGCAGTATTTT.

The chain links TRBV19 to TRBJ2-7; 10 bases map to TRBD1. The CDR3 extends over 14 amino acids. V was pared by 8 bases and J by 7 bases, with 11 bases of the junction left unmatched. CDR1 and CDR2 from the germline V gene are LNHDA and SQIVND (reference sequence). The CDR3 reads CASDRDRGLGEQYF. The CDR3 region has the DNA TGTGCCAGTGACCGGGACAGGGGTTTGGGGGAGCAGTACTTC.